The rows below give T cell receptor beta chains drawn from one sample of a study of tumor and adjacent non-tumor tissue in lung cancer. TCRdb called the multiplex PCR reads again in MiXCR, with one record for every CDR3 protein. The table lists approximately 150,000 distinct CDR3 sequences, around 66% of them singletons. Sequencing used lung tumor tissue. The receptor set was obtained from a man between 60 and 75 years old with small cell lung cancer. Both conserved end residues are part of each CDR3. D genes are given only for firm matches. Expanded clones are given a class, and other clones once, few, many or no size at all.

length: 13
size: NA
J: TRBJ2-4
V: TRBV5-6
D: NA
CDR3: CVSSLMAKNIQYF
DNA: TGTGTCAGCAGCTTGATGGCGAAAAACATTCAGTACTTT

length: 13
size: NA
J: TRBJ2-1
V: TRBV4-1
D: NA
CDR3: CASSHQGLHEQFF
DNA: TGCGCCAGCAGCCATCAGGGCTTGCATGAGCAGTTCTTC

length: 16
size: NA
J: TRBJ2-5
V: TRBV20-1
D: TRBD2
CDR3: CSARAQTSGRGETQYF
DNA: TGCAGTGCTAGAGCCCAGACTAGCGGGAGAGGAGAGACCCAGTACTTC

length: 13
size: NA
J: TRBJ2-7
V: TRBV5-5
D: TRBD1
CDR3: CASSLEGAGEQYF
DNA: TGTGCCAGCAGCTTGGAGGGGGCTGGGGAGCAGTACTTC

length: 18
size: many
J: TRBJ2-3
V: TRBV20-1
D: TRBD2
CDR3: CSARVSLGSSGSPDTQYF
DNA: TGCAGTGCTAGAGTCTCTCTAGGTTCTAGCGGGAGCCCAGATACGCAGTATTTT

length: 14
size: once
J: TRBJ2-1
V: TRBV5-4
D: TRBD2
CDR3: CASSLRAGSNEQFF
DNA: TGTGCCAGCAGCTTGAGAGCGGGGAGCAATGAGCAGTTCTTC

length: 14
size: once
J: TRBJ1-5
V: TRBV24-1
D: NA
CDR3: CVTSDRSGGQPQHF
DNA: TGTGTCACCAGTGACCGGTCCGGGGGTCAGCCCCAGCATTTT

length: 14
size: NA
J: TRBJ2-1
V: TRBV5-1
D: NA
CDR3: CASSLETNGNEQFF
DNA: TGCGCCAGCAGCTTGGAGACTAACGGGAATGAGCAGTTCTTC

length: 16
size: NA
J: TRBJ2-1
V: TRBV11-2
D: TRBD2
CDR3: CASSLGLAGAYPDQFF
DNA: TGTGCCAGCAGCTTAGGACTAGCGGGCGCCTACCCAGACCAGTTCTTC

length: 13
size: once
J: TRBJ2-5
V: TRBV11-2
D: NA
CDR3: CASRSGQQESQYF
DNA: TGTGCCAGCAGATCTGGACAGCAAGAGAGCCAGTACTTC

length: 13
size: many
J: TRBJ2-1
V: TRBV6-6
D: TRBD2
CDR3: CASSIAGRGEQFF
DNA: TGTGCCAGCAGTATAGCGGGGCGGGGTGAGCAGTTCTTC

length: 17
size: many
J: TRBJ2-1
V: TRBV29-1
D: TRBD2
CDR3: CSVDSLAGTTSYNEQFF
DNA: TGCAGCGTTGATAGCCTAGCGGGCACCACCTCCTACAATGAGCAGTTCTTC

length: 16
size: few
J: TRBJ2-3
V: TRBV7-3
D: TRBD2
CDR3: CASSLGGGRSTDTQYF
DNA: TGTGCCAGCAGCTTAGGCGGGGGTCGATCCACAGATACGCAGTATTTT

length: 14
size: NA
J: TRBJ2-7
V: TRBV28
D: TRBD2
CDR3: CASSPMTSLYEQHF
DNA: TGTGCAAGCAGCCCAATGACTAGCCTCTACGAGCAGCACTTC

length: 16
size: once
J: TRBJ2-3
V: TRBV12-5
D: NA
CDR3: CASGPWPTKVKDTQYF
DNA: TGTGCTAGTGGTCCGTGGCCGACTAAGGTCAAAGATACGCAGTATTTT

length: 14
size: NA
J: TRBJ2-5
V: TRBV5-4
D: NA
CDR3: CVSSSRTLQETQYF
DNA: TGTGTCAGCAGCTCACGGACATTACAAGAGACCCAGTACTTC

length: 13
size: NA
J: TRBJ2-2
V: TRBV6-6
D: NA
CDR3: CASSTSNTGELFF
DNA: NA

length: 15
size: many
J: TRBJ1-4
V: TRBV4-2
D: TRBD1
CDR3: CASSQGGTGGEKLFF
DNA: TGTGCCAGCAGCCAAGGGGGGACAGGGGGCGAAAAACTGTTTTTT

length: 15
size: many
J: TRBJ1-5
V: TRBV20-1
D: NA
CDR3: CSARVSRAGNQPQHF
DNA: TGCAGTGCTAGAGTGTCCCGGGCGGGCAATCAGCCCCAGCATTTT

length: 14
size: once
J: TRBJ2-7
V: TRBV28
D: TRBD1
CDR3: CASSLPGQGREQYF
DNA: TGTGCCAGCAGTTTACCGGGACAGGGACGCGAGCAGTACTTC

length: 17
size: NA
J: TRBJ2-6
V: TRBV6-1
D: TRBD1
CDR3: CDSSRQGGRSGTNVLTF
DNA: TGTGACAGCAGTCGACAGGGGGGTCGCTCTGGCACCAACGTCCTGACTTTC

length: 13
size: NA
J: TRBJ1-1
V: TRBV12-3/TRBV12-4
D: NA
CDR3: CASTRIGNTEAFF
DNA: TGTGCCAGCACCCGAATAGGGAACACCGAAGCTTTCTTT

length: 15
size: NA
J: TRBJ1-4
V: TRBV12-3/TRBV12-4
D: NA
CDR3: CASSELQPEGEKLLF
DNA: TGTGCCAGCAGCGAGCTACAGCCTGAGGGGGAAAAACTGTTATTT

length: 14
size: few
J: TRBJ1-4
V: TRBV20-1
D: TRBD1
CDR3: CSAAPGQRIEKLFF
DNA: TGCAGTGCCGCGCCGGGACAGAGGATTGAAAAACTGTTTTTT

length: 12
size: NA
J: TRBJ2-2
V: TRBV6-6
D: NA
CDR3: CASSYSGGELFF
DNA: TGTGCCAGCAGTTACTCCGGTGGGGAGCTGTTTTTT

length: 16
size: NA
J: TRBJ2-3
V: TRBV29-1
D: NA
CDR3: CSGIQGLARGTDTQYF
DNA: TGCAGCGGTATACAGGGATTAGCGAGAGGTACAGATACGCAGTATTTT

length: 15
size: NA
J: TRBJ2-1
V: TRBV20-1
D: NA
CDR3: CSTGRAEAVLNEQFF
DNA: TGCAGTACTGGGCGGGCCGAAGCCGTTCTCAATGAGCAGTTCTTC

length: 16
size: NA
J: TRBJ1-5
V: TRBV6-1
D: NA
CDR3: CGSSEIVGDGGQPQHF
DNA: TGTGGCAGCAGTGAAATCGTAGGGGACGGTGGTCAGCCCCAGCATTTT

length: 12
size: NA
J: TRBJ1-1
V: TRBV6-1
D: TRBD1
CDR3: CASRAGTDEAFF
DNA: TGTGCCAGCAGGGCCGGGACAGATGAAGCTTTCTTT

length: 12
size: NA
J: TRBJ2-7
V: TRBV11-2
D: NA
CDR3: CASRKEEGRQYF
DNA: TGTGCCAGCAGAAAAGAGGAGGGGCGACAGTACTTC

length: 13
size: NA
J: TRBJ1-5
V: TRBV20-1
D: TRBD1
CDR3: CSAPLGTGRPQHF
DNA: TGCAGTGCTCCCTTGGGGACAGGAAGACCTCAACATTTT

length: 15
size: NA
J: TRBJ2-2
V: TRBV28
D: NA
CDR3: CASSFGDSFTGELFF
DNA: TGTGCCAGCAGTTTTGGGGACTCGTTCACCGGGGAGCTGTTTTTT

length: 14
size: NA
J: TRBJ2-1
V: TRBV11-2
D: NA
CDR3: CASKSNSSYNEQFF
DNA: TGTGCCAGCAAGTCTAATAGCTCCTACAATGAGCAGTTCTTC

length: 14
size: NA
J: TRBJ2-7
V: TRBV5-5
D: NA
CDR3: CASSFYKLPYEQYF
DNA: TGTGCCAGCAGCTTCTATAAACTGCCCTACGAGCAGTACTTC

length: 15
size: NA
J: TRBJ1-5
V: TRBV16
D: NA
CDR3: CASSQLGEKNQPQHF
DNA: TGTGCCAGCAGCCAATTGGGGGAGAAAAATCAGCCCCAGCATTTT

length: 14
size: NA
J: TRBJ2-1
V: TRBV11-2
D: NA
CDR3: CASSTGVAVNEQFF
DNA: TGTGCCAGCAGCACAGGAGTAGCGGTGAATGAGCAGTTCTTC

length: 18
size: NA
J: TRBJ2-6
V: TRBV11-2
D: NA
CDR3: CASNSTDRQRSVVNVLTF
DNA: TGTGCCAGCAACTCAACCGACCGACAGCGCTCTGTGGTCAACGTCCTGACTTTC

length: 12
size: NA
J: TRBJ2-7
V: TRBV12-3/TRBV12-4
D: NA
CDR3: CASRQQVYEQHF
DNA: TGTGCCAGCAGGCAACAGGTTTACGAGCAGCACTTC

length: 16
size: NA
J: TRBJ2-1
V: TRBV6-1
D: TRBD2
CDR3: CASSTGTSGNYKEQFF
DNA: TGTGCCAGCAGTACCGGGACTAGCGGAAACTACAAAGAGCAGTTCTTC

length: 13
size: few
J: TRBJ2-1
V: TRBV20-1
D: TRBD2
CDR3: CSAWVAGNNEQFF
DNA: TGCAGTGCCTGGGTAGCGGGAAACAATGAGCAGTTCTTC

length: 14
size: NA
J: TRBJ1-2
V: TRBV20-1
D: NA
CDR3: CSVRPDSLLYGYTF
DNA: TGCAGTGTCCGCCCAGACAGCCTCTTATATGGCTACACCTTC

length: 14
size: few
J: TRBJ2-7
V: TRBV20-1
D: NA
CDR3: CSARSASASYEQYF
DNA: TGCAGTGCTAGATCTGCTAGCGCCTCCTACGAGCAGTACTTC

length: 15
size: NA
J: TRBJ2-3
V: TRBV20-1
D: NA
CDR3: CSARDGYTLRDTQYF
DNA: TGCAGTGCTAGAGACGGGTACACACTTAGGGATACGCAGTATTTT

length: 15
size: few
J: TRBJ2-1
V: TRBV12-3/TRBV12-4
D: NA
CDR3: CASSRPLGNYNEQFF
DNA: TGTGCTAGCAGTCGGCCACTAGGAAACTACAATGAGCAGTTCTTC

length: 16
size: few
J: TRBJ1-1
V: TRBV4-2
D: NA
CDR3: CASSQEPGQKNTEAFF
DNA: TGTGCCAGCAGCCAAGAACCCGGGCAAAAGAACACTGAAGCTTTCTTT

length: 12
size: NA
J: TRBJ2-5
V: TRBV11-2
D: NA
CDR3: CASSVSRTQEYF
DNA: TGTGCCAGCAGCGTATCTAGGACCCAAGAATACTTC

length: 16
size: NA
J: TRBJ2-3
V: TRBV5-4
D: TRBD2
CDR3: CASSSGTSGTTDTQYF
DNA: TGTGCCAGCAGCTCCGGGACTAGCGGGACCACAGATACGCAGTATTTT

length: 13
size: NA
J: TRBJ2-2
V: TRBV11-3
D: TRBD2
CDR3: CTSSLAGAGELFF
DNA: TGTACCAGCAGCTTGGCGGGGGCCGGGGAGCTGTTTTTT

length: 14
size: few
J: TRBJ1-1
V: TRBV12-3/TRBV12-4
D: NA
CDR3: CASSRTQGITEAFF
DNA: TGTGCCAGCAGTAGAACACAGGGAATCACTGAAGCTTTCTTT

length: 13
size: NA
J: TRBJ1-1
V: TRBV11-2
D: TRBD1
CDR3: CTSSYTGGTEDFF
DNA: TGTACCAGCAGCTACACAGGGGGCACTGAAGATTTCTTT

length: 16
size: few
J: TRBJ2-5
V: TRBV14
D: NA
CDR3: CASSRMGDLWGETQYF
DNA: TGTGCCAGCAGCCGGATGGGGGACCTTTGGGGAGAGACCCAGTACTTC

length: 14
size: NA
J: TRBJ2-7
V: TRBV28
D: TRBD1
CDR3: CASSFWDRTNEHYF
DNA: TGTGCCAGCAGTTTTTGGGACAGGACCAACGAGCACTACTTC

length: 13
size: NA
J: TRBJ1-2
V: TRBV5-4
D: NA
CDR3: CASSLWDGYGYTF
DNA: TGCGCCAGCAGCCTTTGGGACGGCTATGGCTACACCTTC

length: 13
size: NA
J: TRBJ1-2
V: TRBV11-2
D: NA
CDR3: CANSWDLSESSTF
DNA: TGTGCCAACAGCTGGGACCTCAGTGAATCAAGCACCTTC